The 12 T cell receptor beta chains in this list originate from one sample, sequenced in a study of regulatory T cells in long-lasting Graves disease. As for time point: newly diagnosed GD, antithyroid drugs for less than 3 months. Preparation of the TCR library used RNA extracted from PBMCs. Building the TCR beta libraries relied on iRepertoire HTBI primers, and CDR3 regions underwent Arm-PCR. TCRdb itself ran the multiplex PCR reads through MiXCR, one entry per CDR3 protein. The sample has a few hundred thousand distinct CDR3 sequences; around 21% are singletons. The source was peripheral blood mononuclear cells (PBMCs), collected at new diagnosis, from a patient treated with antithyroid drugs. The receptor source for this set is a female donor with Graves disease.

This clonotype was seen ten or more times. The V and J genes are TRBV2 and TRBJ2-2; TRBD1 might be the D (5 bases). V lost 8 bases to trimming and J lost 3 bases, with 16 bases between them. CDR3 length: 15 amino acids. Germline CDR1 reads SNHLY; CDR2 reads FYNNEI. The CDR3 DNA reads TGTGCCAGCGATCCCTGGGGCATCGACACCGGGGAGCTGTTTTTT. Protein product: CASDPWGIDTGELFF.

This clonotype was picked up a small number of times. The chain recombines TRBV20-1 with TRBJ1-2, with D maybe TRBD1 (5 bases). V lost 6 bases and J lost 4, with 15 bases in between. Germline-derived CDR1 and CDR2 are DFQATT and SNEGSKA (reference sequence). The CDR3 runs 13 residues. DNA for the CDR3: TGCAGTGCCCCTGGGGGGGAACTCTATGGCTACACCTTC. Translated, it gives CSAPGGELYGYTF.

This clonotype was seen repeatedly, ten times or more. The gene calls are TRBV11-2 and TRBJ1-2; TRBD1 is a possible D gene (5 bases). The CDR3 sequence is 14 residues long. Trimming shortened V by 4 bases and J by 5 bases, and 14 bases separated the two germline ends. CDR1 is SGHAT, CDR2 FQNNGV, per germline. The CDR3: CASSSAGTMYGYTF. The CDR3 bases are TGTGCCAGCAGCTCGGCCGGGACGATGTATGGCTACACCTTC.

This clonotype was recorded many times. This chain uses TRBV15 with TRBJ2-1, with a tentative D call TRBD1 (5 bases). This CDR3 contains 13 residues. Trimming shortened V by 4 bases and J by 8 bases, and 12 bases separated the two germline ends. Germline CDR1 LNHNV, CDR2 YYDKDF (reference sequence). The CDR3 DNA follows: TGTGCCACCAGCAACGAGCAGGGCGATGAGCAGTTCTTC. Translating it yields CATSNEQGDEQFF.

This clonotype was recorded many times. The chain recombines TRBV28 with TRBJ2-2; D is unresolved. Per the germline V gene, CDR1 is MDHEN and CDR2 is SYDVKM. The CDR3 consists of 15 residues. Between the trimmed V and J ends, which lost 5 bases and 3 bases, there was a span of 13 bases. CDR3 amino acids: CASSPPRRYTGELFF. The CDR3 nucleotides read TGTGCCAGCAGTCCACCCCGAAGATACACCGGGGAGCTGTTTTTT.

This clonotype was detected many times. CDR3 coding DNA: TGTGCCATCAGTCCTAGCGGGGGCTCCTACGAGCAGTACTTC. This sequence encodes CAISPSGGSYEQYF. The chain employs TRBV10-3 and TRBJ2-7; TRBD2 agrees at 10 bases. Unmatched junction bases numbered 1, after V lost 5 bases and J lost 0 bases. CDR1 is ENHRY, CDR2 SYGVKD, per germline. This CDR3 spans 14 amino acids.

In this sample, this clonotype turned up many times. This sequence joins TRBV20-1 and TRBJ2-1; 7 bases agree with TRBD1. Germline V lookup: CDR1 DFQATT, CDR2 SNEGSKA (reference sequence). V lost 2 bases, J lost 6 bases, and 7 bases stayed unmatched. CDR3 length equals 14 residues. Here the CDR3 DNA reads TGCAGTGCTAGACAGGGGGTTGGGTTCAATGAGCAGTTCTTC. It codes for CSARQGVGFNEQFF.

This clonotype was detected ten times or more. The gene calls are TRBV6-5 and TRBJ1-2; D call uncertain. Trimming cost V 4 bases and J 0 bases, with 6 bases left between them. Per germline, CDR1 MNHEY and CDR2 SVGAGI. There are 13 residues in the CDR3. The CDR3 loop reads CASSFTPNYGYTF. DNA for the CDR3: TGTGCCAGCAGTTTTACGCCTAACTATGGCTACACCTTC.

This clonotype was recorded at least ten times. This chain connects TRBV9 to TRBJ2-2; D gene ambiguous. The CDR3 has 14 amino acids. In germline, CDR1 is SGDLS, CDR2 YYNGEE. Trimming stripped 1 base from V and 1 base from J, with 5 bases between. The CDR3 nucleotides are TGTGCCAGCAGCGTACTGGGGAACACCGGGGAGCTGTTTTTT. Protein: CASSVLGNTGELFF.

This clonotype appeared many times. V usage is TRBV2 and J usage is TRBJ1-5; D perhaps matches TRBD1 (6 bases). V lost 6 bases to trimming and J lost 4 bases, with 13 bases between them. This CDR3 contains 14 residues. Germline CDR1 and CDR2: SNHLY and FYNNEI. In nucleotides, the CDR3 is TGTGCCAGCAGCGGGGGGCGTGGGAATCAGCCCCAGCATTTT. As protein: CASSGGRGNQPQHF.

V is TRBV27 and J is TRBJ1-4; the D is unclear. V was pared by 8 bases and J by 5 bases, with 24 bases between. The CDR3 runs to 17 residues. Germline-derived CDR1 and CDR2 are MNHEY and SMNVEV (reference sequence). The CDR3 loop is CASRPGSKENQNEKLFF. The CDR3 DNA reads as TGTGCCAGCCGTCCCGGGTCCAAAGAGAATCAAAATGAAAAACTGTTTTTT.

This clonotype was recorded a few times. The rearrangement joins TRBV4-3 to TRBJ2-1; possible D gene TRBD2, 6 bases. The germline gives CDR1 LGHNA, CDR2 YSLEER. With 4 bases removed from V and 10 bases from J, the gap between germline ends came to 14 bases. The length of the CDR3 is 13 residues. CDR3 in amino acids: CASSPELAGEQFF. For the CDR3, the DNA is TGCGCCAGCAGCCCAGAACTAGCCGGAGAGCAGTTCTTC.